Described below is a single T cell receptor (beta chain) sequence and its context. The antigen is not known. Clones were sequenced by immunoSEQ multiplex PCR, and TCRdb holds only the in-frame ones, with some missing. The sample has approximately 23,000 clones, approximately 90% seen once; the top ten hold around 10%. This sample is part of a study of lymphopenia after photon versus proton radiotherapy. General observations from the study: After lymphocyte nadir, photon-treated repertoires showed oligoclonal expansion, especially CD8+ Temra. Survival link was tested only in deceased patients; proton benefit remains a possibility. Proton therapy kept repertoires fairly stable, unlike photons, which gained effector/memory cells. In patients who died, overall survival fell as post-nadir TCR diversity dropped more.

The specimen comprised peripheral blood, sampled from a patient treated with proton-based radiotherapy. The clonotype originates from an elderly man with esophageal cancer.

CDR3 residues: CASRKLGTSSYNEQFF. DNA of the CDR3: TGTGCCAGTAGGAAACTCGGGACGAGCTCCTACAATGAGCAGTTCTTC. V is TRBV19 and J is TRBJ2-1, with D possibly called TRBD1 or TRBD2 (5 bases each). The V end was cut by 6 bases, the J end by 0 bases, with 15 bases between. The CDR3 runs 16 residues. Germline V lookup: CDR1 LNHDA, CDR2 SQIVND (reference sequence).